The rows below give T cell receptor beta chains drawn from one sample of a study of cytomegalovirus exposure and HLA in healthy donors. Clones were sequenced by immunoSEQ multiplex PCR, and TCRdb holds only the in-frame ones, with some missing. The sample has about 120,000 clones, under 80% seen once; the top ten hold 30%. The sample was PBMCs. The receptors were sampled from a man aged 55 to 70 in good health and CMV-seropositive. The CDR3 runs from the conserved cysteine through the conserved F or W. The order of the fields is D gene, V gene, clone size, CDR3 protein. A D gene is named only where the DNA matches it firmly. Size values are once, few and many counts, or a class for expanded clones, and some rows have none.

NA,TRBV6-1,NA,CASRRDSPYEQYF
TRBD1,TRBV19,NA,CASSPGQGGNQPQHF
TRBD1,TRBV7-2,NA,CASSYRTGSFPEAFF
NA,TRBV5-1,NA,CASSLRIQGSGYGYTF
NA,TRBV5-1,NA,CASSLMTADEKLFF
NA,TRBV5-1,few,CASKGGRNTEAFF
TRBD2,TRBV27,NA,CASSRSGSSYEQYF
NA,TRBV30,NA,CAWSPPGRAKPNYGYTF
TRBD1,TRBV5-1,NA,CASSPWTGNQPQHF
NA,TRBV19,NA,CASSSSRGYEQYF
NA,TRBV15,NA,CATSRVENIQYF
NA,TRBV5-6,NA,CASSVWRPIGPEEAFF
TRBD1,TRBV5-1,NA,CASSLQTGGNEQYF
TRBD1,TRBV9,once,CASSADRGRRTEAFF
TRBD2,TRBV28,NA,CASSPSGGQETQYF
NA,TRBV27,NA,CASSSSGKKLFF
TRBD1,TRBV9,NA,CASSVEAGGHPYNTEAFF
TRBD2,TRBV10-3,NA,CAISGYGGALDEQFF
TRBD1,TRBV28,NA,CASSPRTGVPYEQYF
TRBD1,TRBV30,NA,CAWRRAGQGTEAFF
NA,TRBV28,NA,CASSLLSRKLFF
NA,TRBV5-5,NA,CASSLQGMNTEAFF
TRBD1,TRBV5-4,NA,CASSSSKGTGDYEQYF
NA,TRBV5-6,NA,CASSPGFYTDTQYF
TRBD1,TRBV5-4,NA,CASSLEPGTGEQYF
NA,TRBV18,NA,CASSPDSSEQYF
NA,TRBV19,NA,CASRGALFGNTIYF
NA,TRBV29-1,NA,CSARDRAYNEQFF
TRBD2,TRBV5-1,NA,CASSPLAGGSYNEQFF
NA,TRBV18,NA,CASSLFPDTGYTF
TRBD2,TRBV9,NA,CASSVGGYPGTSVRRDTQYF
NA,TRBV4-1,NA,CASSRDNSGANGLTF
TRBD1,TRBV2,few,CASSELGQGYEQYF
TRBD1,TRBV7-9,NA,CASSLEVPGQGYFDYGYTF
NA,TRBV2,NA,CASSEEARNYGYTF
NA,TRBV19,NA,CASSIEAFLGHEQYF
NA,TRBV28,NA,CASSPSGAQYVHEQYF
NA,TRBV5-1,few,CASSWDSRGNTEAFF
TRBD1,TRBV7-9,NA,CASSPRQGLNYGYTF
TRBD1,TRBV5-6,few,CASSLRQGEAQHF
NA,TRBV25-1,NA,CASGRAGTQETQYF
TRBD1,TRBV27,NA,CASSLVGRGPAELFF
NA,TRBV25-1,NA,CASSASGKEQPQHF
NA,TRBV2,NA,CASTEWGGETQYF
NA,TRBV9,NA,CASSVTRGRLVETEQFF
NA,TRBV27,NA,CASSLNGFAGINEQYF
TRBD2,TRBV5-6,NA,CASSTGGGAEQYF
TRBD1,TRBV11-1,few,CASSRDRERAEAFF
NA,TRBV5-1,NA,CASSLDRGWNEKLFF
TRBD2,TRBV10-1,NA,CASSESTGGREADTQYF
NA,TRBV27,NA,CASTTRGVMNTEAFF
NA,TRBV7-9,NA,CASRPKNQQGGTEAFF
NA,TRBV20-1,NA,CSARTEYGYTF
NA,TRBV19,NA,CASRASGPGNTIYF
NA,TRBV28,few,CASLTAGMNTEAFF
NA,TRBV18,NA,CASSPQGNSNQPQHF